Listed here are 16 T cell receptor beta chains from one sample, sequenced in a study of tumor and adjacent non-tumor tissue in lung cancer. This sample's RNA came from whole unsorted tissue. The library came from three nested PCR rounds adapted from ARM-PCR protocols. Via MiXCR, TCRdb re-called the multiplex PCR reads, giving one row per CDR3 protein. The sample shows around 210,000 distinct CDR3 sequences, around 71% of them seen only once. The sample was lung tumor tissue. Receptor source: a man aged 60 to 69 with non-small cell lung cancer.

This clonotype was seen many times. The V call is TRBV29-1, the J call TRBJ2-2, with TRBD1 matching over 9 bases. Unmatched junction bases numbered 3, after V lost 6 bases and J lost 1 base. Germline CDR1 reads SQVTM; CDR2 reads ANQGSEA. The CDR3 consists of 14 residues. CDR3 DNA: TGCAGCGTCCAGGGACAGGGGAACACCGGGGAGCTGTTTTTT. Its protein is CSVQGQGNTGELFF.

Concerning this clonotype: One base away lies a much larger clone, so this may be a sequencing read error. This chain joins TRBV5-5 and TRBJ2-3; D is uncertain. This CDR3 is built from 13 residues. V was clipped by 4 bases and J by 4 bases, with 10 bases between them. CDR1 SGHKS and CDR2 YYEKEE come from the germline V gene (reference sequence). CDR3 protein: CASSALGPDTQYF. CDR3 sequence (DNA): TGTGCCAGCAGCGCGCTGGGTCCAGATACGCAGTATTTT.

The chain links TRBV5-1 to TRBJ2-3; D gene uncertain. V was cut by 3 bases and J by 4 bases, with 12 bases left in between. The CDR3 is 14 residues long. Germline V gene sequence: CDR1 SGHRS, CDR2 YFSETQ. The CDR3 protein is CASSSPAMADTQYF. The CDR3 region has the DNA TGCGCCAGCAGCTCCCCAGCGATGGCAGATACGCAGTATTTT. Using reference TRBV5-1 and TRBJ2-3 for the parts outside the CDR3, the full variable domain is KAGVTQTPRYLIKTRGQQVTLSCSPISGHRSVSWYQQTPGQGLQFLFEYFSETQRNKGNFPGRFSGRQFSNSRSEMNVSTLELGDSALYLCASSSPAMADTQYFGPGTRLTVL.

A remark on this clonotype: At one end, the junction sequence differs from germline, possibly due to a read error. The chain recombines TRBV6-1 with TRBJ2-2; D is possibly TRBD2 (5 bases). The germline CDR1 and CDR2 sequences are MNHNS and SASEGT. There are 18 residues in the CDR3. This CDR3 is CASSEAPLETANTGELFF. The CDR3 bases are TGTGCCAGCAGTGAAGCCCCACTAGAGACCGCGAACACAGGGGAGCTGTTTTTT.

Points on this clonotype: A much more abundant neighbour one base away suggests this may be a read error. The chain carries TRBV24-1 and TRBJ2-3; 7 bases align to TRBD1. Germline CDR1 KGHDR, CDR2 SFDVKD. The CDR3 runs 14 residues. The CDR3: CATSDWDRPETQYF. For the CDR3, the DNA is TGTGCCACCAGTGACTGGGACAGACCAGAAACGCAGTATTTT.

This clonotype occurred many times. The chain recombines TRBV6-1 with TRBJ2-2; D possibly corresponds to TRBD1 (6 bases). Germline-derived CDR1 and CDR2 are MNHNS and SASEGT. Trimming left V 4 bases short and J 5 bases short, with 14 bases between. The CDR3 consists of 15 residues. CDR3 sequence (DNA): TGTGCCAGCAGTGTCAGGGGCGGTGGGACCGGGGAGCTGTTTTTT. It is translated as CASSVRGGGTGELFF.

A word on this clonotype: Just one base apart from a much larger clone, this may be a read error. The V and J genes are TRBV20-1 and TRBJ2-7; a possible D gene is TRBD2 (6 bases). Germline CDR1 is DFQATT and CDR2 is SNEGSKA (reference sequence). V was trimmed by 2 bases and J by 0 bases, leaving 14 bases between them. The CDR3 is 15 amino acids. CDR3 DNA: TGCAGTGCTAGAAGATGGACTACTAGCTCCTACGAGCAGTACTTC. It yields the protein CSARRWTTSSYEQYF.

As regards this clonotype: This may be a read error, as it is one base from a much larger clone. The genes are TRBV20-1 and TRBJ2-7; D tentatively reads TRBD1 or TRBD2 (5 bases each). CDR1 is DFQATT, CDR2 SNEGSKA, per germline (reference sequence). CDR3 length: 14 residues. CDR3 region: CIARVGTKAYEQYF. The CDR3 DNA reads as TGCATTGCTAGGGTAGGGACGAAAGCCTACGAGCAGTACTTC.

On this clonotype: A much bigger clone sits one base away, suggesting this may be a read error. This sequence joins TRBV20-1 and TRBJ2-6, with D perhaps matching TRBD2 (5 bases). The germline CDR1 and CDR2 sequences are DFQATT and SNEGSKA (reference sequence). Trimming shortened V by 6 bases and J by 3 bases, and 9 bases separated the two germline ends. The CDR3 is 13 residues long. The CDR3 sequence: CSAGGCGANVLTF. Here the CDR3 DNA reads TGCAGTGCCGGAGGTTGTGGGGCCAACGTCCTGACTTTC.

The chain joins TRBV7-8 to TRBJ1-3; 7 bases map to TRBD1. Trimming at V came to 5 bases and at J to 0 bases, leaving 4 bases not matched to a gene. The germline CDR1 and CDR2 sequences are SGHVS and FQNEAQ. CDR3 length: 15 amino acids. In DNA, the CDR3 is TGTGCCAGCAGCGATCGGACAGGCTCTGGAAACACCATATATTTT. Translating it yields CASSDRTGSGNTIYF.

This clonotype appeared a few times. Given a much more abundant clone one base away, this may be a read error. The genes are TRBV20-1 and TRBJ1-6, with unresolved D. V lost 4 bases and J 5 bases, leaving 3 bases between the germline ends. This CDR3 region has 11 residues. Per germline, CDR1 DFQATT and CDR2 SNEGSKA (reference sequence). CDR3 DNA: TGCAGTGCTACAAATAATTCACCCCTCCACTTT. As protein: CSATNNSPLHF.

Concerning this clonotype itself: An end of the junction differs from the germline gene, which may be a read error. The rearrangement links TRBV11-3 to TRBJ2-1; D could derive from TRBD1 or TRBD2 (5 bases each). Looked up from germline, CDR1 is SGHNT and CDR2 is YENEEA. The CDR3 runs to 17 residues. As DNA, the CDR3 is TGTGCCAGCTGCTTAGAAGGGACCCGTAGCCGGTTCGGTAAACAGTTCTTC. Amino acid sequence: CASCLEGTRSRFGKQFF.

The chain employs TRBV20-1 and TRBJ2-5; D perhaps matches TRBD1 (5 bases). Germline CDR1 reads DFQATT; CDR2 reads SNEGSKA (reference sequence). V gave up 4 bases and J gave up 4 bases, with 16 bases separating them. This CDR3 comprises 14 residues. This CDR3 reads CSAMNRLDPETQYF. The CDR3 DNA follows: TGCAGTGCTATGAACAGGCTTGATCCAGAGACCCAGTACTTC.

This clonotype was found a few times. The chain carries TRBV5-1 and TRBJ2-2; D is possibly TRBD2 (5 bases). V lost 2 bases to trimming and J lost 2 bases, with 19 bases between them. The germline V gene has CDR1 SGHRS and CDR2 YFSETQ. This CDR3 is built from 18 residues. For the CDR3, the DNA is TGCGCCAGCAGCTTTTCGAATACCCGGACTCTTAACACCGGGGAGCTGTTTTTT. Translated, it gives CASSFSNTRTLNTGELFF.

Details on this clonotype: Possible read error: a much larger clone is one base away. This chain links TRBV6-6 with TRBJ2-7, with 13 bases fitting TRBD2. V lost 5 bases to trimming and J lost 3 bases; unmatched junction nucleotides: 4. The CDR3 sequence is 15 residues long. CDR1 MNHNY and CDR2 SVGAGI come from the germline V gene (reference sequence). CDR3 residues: CASSGTSGRVYEQYF. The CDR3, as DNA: TGTGCCAGCAGTGGCACTAGCGGGAGGGTCTACGAGCAGTACTTC.

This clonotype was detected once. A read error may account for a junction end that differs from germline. CDR3: CASSQDLTYSYTF. The CDR3 DNA sequence: TGCGCCAGTAGCCAAGATCTTACCTATAGCTACACCTTC. This chain links TRBV4-3 with TRBJ1-2, with D uncertain. This CDR3 has 13 amino acids. Germline V lookup: CDR1 LGHNA, CDR2 YSLEER.